This T cell receptor (beta chain) was identified in a study of T cells in Graves' hyperthyroidism and ophthalmopathy. For the study at large: Staff took peripheral blood when the initial diagnosis was made, before any treatment began. Regarding the study as a whole: The model made its ophthalmopathy prediction, and onset followed a median approximately six months later.

It was RNA transcripts that yielded the amplified TCR beta CDR3 regions. HTBI primers were used for first-round RT-PCR of the TCR CDR3. TCRdb re-derived calls from the multiplex PCR reads in MiXCR, one entry per CDR3 protein. The sample records approximately 720,000 distinct CDR3 sequences, 18% being singletons. This clonotype was counted only a few times. Its antigen is undetermined. Any patient presenting with uncontrolled infection, other autoimmune disease, pregnancy or lactation was left out. The PBMCs were taken from around 9.1 ml of fresh peripheral blood. The CDR3 totals 13 residues. Per germline, CDR1 ENHRY and CDR2 SYGVKD. Trimming took off 9 bases at V and 7 bases at J, with 18 bases between the two ends.

The sequence came from a woman between 50 and 59 years old with Graves' hyperthyroidism that later progressed to Graves' ophthalmopathy. The source material was blood. V is TRBV10-3 and J is TRBJ1-2; D not resolved. Written as DNA, the CDR3 is TGTGCCATGTCGTTCCGGGGAATGAGTGGCTACACCTTC. Amino acids: CAMSFRGMSGYTF.